Presented here are 24 T cell receptor beta chains from one specimen sequenced in a study of PD-1 blockade in classical Hodgkin lymphoma. Clones were sequenced by immunoSEQ multiplex PCR, and TCRdb holds only the in-frame ones, with some missing. The repertoire holds roughly 23,000 clones, with approximately 91% as singletons. Time point in this sample: newly diagnosed, previously untreated cHL patient sample. Magnetic negative selection served to purify CD4+ T cells out of PBMCs that had been thawed. The sequencing input was CD4+ T cells from blood. These receptors all stem from a human donor with classical Hodgkin lymphoma.

The V and J genes are TRBV15 and TRBJ2-2; unclear D gene. The CDR3 is made up of 14 amino acids. Trimming cost V 4 bases and J 4 bases, with 10 bases left between them. CDR1 is LNHNV and CDR2 is YYDKDF in the germline V gene (reference sequence). CDR3 nucleotides: TGTGCCACCAGCACGAGGAGAGGCACCGGGGAGCTGTTTTTT. This codes for CATSTRRGTGELFF. Combining the CDR3 with reference TRBV15 and TRBJ2-2 gives the whole variable domain DAMVIQNPRYQVTQFGKPVTLSCSQTLNHNVMYWYQQKSSQAPKLLFHYYDKDFNNEADTPDNFQSRRPNTSFCFLDIRSPGLGDTAMYLCATSTRRGTGELFFGEGSRLTVL.

The chain combines TRBV19 with TRBJ1-2, with D possibly matching TRBD1 (5 bases). V was clipped by 9 bases and J by 7 bases, with 18 bases between them. This CDR3 contains 13 residues. Germline CDR1 LNHDA, CDR2 SQIVND (reference sequence). This CDR3 is CASQVWGVAGYTF. The CDR3 DNA reads as TGTGCCAGCCAGGTCTGGGGGGTGGCTGGCTACACCTTC.

The chain carries TRBV5-5 and TRBJ1-2, with TRBD1 identical over 8 bases. The CDR3 loop spans 13 amino acids. Losses at the gene ends were 2 bases for V and 5 bases for J; bases not matched to a gene: 2. CDR1 and CDR2 (germline): SGHKS, YYEKEE (reference sequence). The CDR3 DNA reads as TGTGCCAGCAGCTTCGACAGGGGATATGGCTACACCTTC. Protein product: CASSFDRGYGYTF.

The CDR3 loop is CASSTGGGDTGELFF. The CDR3 DNA reads as TGTGCCAGCAGCACCGGTGGCGGGGACACCGGGGAGCTGTTTTTT. This chain connects TRBV5-4 to TRBJ2-2; a possible D gene is TRBD2 (6 bases). The CDR3 length is 15 residues. The V gene lost 4 bases and the J gene lost 3 bases, with 13 bases spanning the gap. Germline CDR1 and CDR2: SGHNT and YYREEE (reference sequence).

The V gene is TRBV2, the J gene TRBJ1-5; D remains ambiguous. The ends were cut back, 7 bases at V and 9 bases at J, with 13 bases in the middle. The CDR3 totals 12 residues. Germline V gene lookup returns CDR1 SNHLY and CDR2 FYNNEI. CDR3: CASNAGVGPQHF. CDR3 DNA: TGTGCCAGCAACGCAGGCGTCGGGCCCCAGCATTTT.

The gene calls are TRBV7-9 and TRBJ1-4; 7 bases fit TRBD1. The CDR3 spans 17 residues. From germline, CDR1 is SEHNR and CDR2 FQNEAQ (reference sequence). The V segment lost 5 bases and the J segment 3 bases; nucleotides outside the gene matches: 12. In nucleotides, the CDR3 is TGTGCCAGCAGCCCGGACAGGCGCGGGGCCGCTAATGAAAAACTGTTTTTT. Protein product: CASSPDRRGAANEKLFF.

J is TRBJ2-3 and V is TRBV4-3, with 11 bases matching TRBD2. The CDR3 spans 16 residues. Germline trimming cut 5 bases from V and 3 bases from J; bases unmatched to any gene: 7. Per the germline V gene, CDR1 is LGHNA and CDR2 is YSLEER. The CDR3 DNA reads TGCGCCAGCAGCGCGCATAGCGGGGGGGCAACAGATACGCAGTATTTT. Translating gives CASSAHSGGATDTQYF.

The chain links TRBV2 to TRBJ1-5, with D possibly TRBD1 on 6 matching bases. V lost 3 bases and J 5 bases, leaving 11 bases between the germline ends. Germline-derived CDR1 and CDR2 are SNHLY and FYNNEI. The CDR3 loop spans 14 amino acids. The CDR3 region has the DNA TGTGCCAGCAGTGAGCTAGGGGGGTATCAGCCCCAGCATTTT. Translating gives CASSELGGYQPQHF.

Here the CDR3 reads CASRPGTSGGSDTQYF. Here the CDR3 DNA reads TGTGCCAGCAGACCTGGGACTAGCGGAGGCTCGGATACGCAGTATTTT. The V gene is TRBV27, the J gene TRBJ2-3; 11 bases fit TRBD2. CDR3 length: 16 residues. From germline, CDR1 is MNHEY and CDR2 SMNVEV (reference sequence). V lost 6 bases to trimming and J lost 6 bases; unmatched junction nucleotides: 11.

The chain combines TRBV4-1 with TRBJ1-1; maybe TRBD1 (6 bases). Between the trimmed V and J ends, which lost 6 bases and 4 bases, there was a span of 15 bases. The CDR3 has 14 amino acids. Per the germline V gene, CDR1 is MGHRA and CDR2 is YSYEKL. The CDR3 DNA reads as TGCGCCAGCAGGCGTATGGGGGCCCGCACTGAAGCTTTCTTT. Translated: CASRRMGARTEAFF.

This rearrangement joins TRBV7-9 to TRBJ2-1, with TRBD2 matching over 7 bases. CDR1 and CDR2 (germline): SEHNR, FQNEAQ (reference sequence). The CDR3 is 15 residues long. With V trimmed by 5 bases and J by 8 bases, 12 bases remained unmatched. This CDR3 reads CASSLGTIPIHEQFF. In nucleotides, the CDR3 is TGTGCCAGCAGCCTAGGGACTATTCCGATTCATGAGCAGTTCTTC.

J is TRBJ2-5 and V is TRBV6-1; the D is unclear. Trimming took 1 base from V and 5 from J, leaving 5 bases between them. The CDR3 covers 12 residues. CDR1 is MNHNS and CDR2 is SASEGT in the germline V gene. CDR3 sequence: CASSEVVETQYF. In nucleotides, the CDR3 is TGTGCCAGCAGTGAAGTTGTGGAGACCCAGTACTTC.

The table lists this clone with a few counts. The CDR3 sequence is CASSQDLAASSYEQYF. The CDR3 DNA sequence: TGCGCCAGCAGCCAGGATCTAGCGGCGAGCTCCTACGAGCAGTACTTC. The chain links TRBV4-1 to TRBJ2-7; 7 nucleotides align to TRBD2. V trimming: 3 bases; J trimming: 0 bases; junction bases outside the gene matches: 8. This CDR3 is built from 16 residues. Germline V gene sequence: CDR1 MGHRA, CDR2 YSYEKL.

J is TRBJ1-1 and V is TRBV27; D remains unclear. V was shortened by 6 bases and J by 6 bases, with 2 bases between the two germline ends. This CDR3 has 9 residues. CDR1 and CDR2 (germline): MNHEY, SMNVEV (reference sequence). The CDR3: CASSPEAFF. The CDR3 region has the DNA TGTGCCAGCAGCCCTGAAGCTTTCTTT.

The rearrangement uses TRBV6-5 and TRBJ1-1; D is unclear. Germline-derived CDR1 and CDR2 are MNHEY and SVGAGI. V lost 5 bases and J lost 1, with 8 bases in between. This CDR3 has 13 residues. The CDR3 DNA sequence: TGTGCCAGCAGTCGCCGGGAGAACACTGAAGCTTTCTTT. It translates to CASSRRENTEAFF.

CDR3 in amino acids: CASSLGSGGANEQFF. The CDR3 coding sequence is TGTGCCAGCAGCTTAGGCAGCGGGGGGGCCAATGAGCAGTTCTTC. The chain carries TRBV7-3 and TRBJ2-1; 10 nucleotides align to TRBD2. The J segment lost 6 bases and the V segment lost 2 bases, leaving 4 bases of the junction unmatched. The germline CDR1 and CDR2 sequences are SGHTA and FQGTGA. The CDR3 covers 15 residues.

For the CDR3, the DNA is TGTGCCAGCAGCGTAGCTCCTGTGGTAAACAATGAGCAGTTCTTC. Protein product: CASSVAPVVNNEQFF. The chain has TRBV9 and TRBJ2-1, with no clear D. Germline assignment: CDR1 SGDLS and CDR2 YYNGEE. CDR3 length: 15 amino acids. Trimming stripped 0 bases from V and 5 bases from J, with 12 bases between.

The rearrangement links TRBV5-1 to TRBJ1-6; the D is unclear. This CDR3 is 14 amino acids long. CDR1 SGHRS and CDR2 YFSETQ come from the germline V gene. Deletions cut 0 bases from V and 7 bases from J, with 8 bases between. This CDR3 is CASSLDRNNSPLHF. In DNA, the CDR3 is TGCGCCAGCAGCTTGGACAGAAACAATTCACCCCTCCACTTT.

The V gene is TRBV4-3, the J gene TRBJ2-5, with 14 bases identical to TRBD2. V lost 1 base and J lost 4; bases outside the gene matches: 5. Germline CDR1 and CDR2: LGHNA and YSLEER. This CDR3 spans 17 amino acids. CDR3 sequence reads: CASSQGLAGGLGETQYF. CDR3 sequence (DNA): TGCGCCAGCAGCCAAGGACTAGCGGGGGGGCTTGGAGAGACCCAGTACTTC.

This chain links TRBV21-1 with TRBJ2-5; the D call in the table, TRBD2, was not verified against the DNA. TRBV21-1 is an annotated pseudogene. The CDR3 contains 16 residues. CDR3 sequence reads: CASSKDAGRGKETQYF. The DNA for the CDR3 is TGTGCCAGCAGCAAAGACGCGGGGCGCGGGAAAGAGACCCAGTACTTC.

This rearrangement joins TRBV18 to TRBJ2-3; D possibly corresponds to TRBD1 (5 bases). Germline CDR1 and CDR2: KGHSH and LQKENI. The CDR3 loop spans 16 amino acids. V was clipped by 0 bases and J by 0 bases, with 10 bases between them. CDR3: CASSPPGQGSTDTQYF. DNA for the CDR3: TGTGCCAGCTCACCACCGGGGCAGGGAAGCACAGATACGCAGTATTTT.

This rearrangement joins TRBV19 to TRBJ1-5; 8 bases map to TRBD1. J lost 9 bases, V lost 8 bases, and 9 bases had no gene match. The CDR3 spans 13 residues. The V gene's germline CDR1 is LNHDA and CDR2 SQIVND (reference sequence). Here the CDR3 DNA reads TGTGCCAGTTGTAGCAGGGGGCGAGGGCCCCAGCATTTT. Protein sequence: CASCSRGRGPQHF.

This clone was seen once. The chain links TRBV13 to TRBJ2-2, with TRBD1 matching 9 bases. The V gene's germline CDR1 is PRHDT and CDR2 FYEKMQ (reference sequence). The trim removed 5 bases at V and 5 bases at J, leaving 9 bases unmatched. This CDR3 has 16 amino acids. Written as DNA, the CDR3 is TGTGCCAGCAGCCTATACGACAGGGGGAGAACCGGGGAGCTGTTTTTT. This codes for CASSLYDRGRTGELFF.

The genes are TRBV5-1 and TRBJ2-7; D remains unclear. This CDR3 comprises 14 residues. V lost 0 bases and J lost 1, with 8 bases in between. The germline gives CDR1 SGHRS, CDR2 YFSETQ. CDR3 DNA sequence: TGCGCCAGCAGCTTGGCCTCGCAGTCCTACGAGCAGTACTTC. Translating gives CASSLASQSYEQYF.